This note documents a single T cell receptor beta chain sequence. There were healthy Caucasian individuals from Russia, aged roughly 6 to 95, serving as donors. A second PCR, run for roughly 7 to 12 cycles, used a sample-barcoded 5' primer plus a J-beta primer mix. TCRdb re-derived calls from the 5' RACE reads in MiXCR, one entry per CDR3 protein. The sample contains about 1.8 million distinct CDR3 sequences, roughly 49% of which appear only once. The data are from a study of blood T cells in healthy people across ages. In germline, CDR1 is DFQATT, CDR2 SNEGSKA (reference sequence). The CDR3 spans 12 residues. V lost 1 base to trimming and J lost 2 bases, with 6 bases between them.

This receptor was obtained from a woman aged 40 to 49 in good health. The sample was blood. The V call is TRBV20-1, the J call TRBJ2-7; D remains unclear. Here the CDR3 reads CSARGYTYEQYF. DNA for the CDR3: TGCAGTGCTAGAGGCTACACCTACGAGCAGTACTTC.